Reported below is one T cell receptor (beta chain). Between the trimmed V and J ends, which lost 0 bases and 6 bases, there was a span of 8 bases. The CDR3 runs to 13 residues. The data originate from a study of blood T cell repertoires in COVID-19. As for the study in general: The United States, Italy and Spain provided the acute and convalescent COVID-19 samples.

Clones were sequenced by immunoSEQ multiplex PCR, and TCRdb holds only the in-frame ones, with some missing. The repertoire holds about 160,000 clones, with approximately 82% as singletons. The TCR sequence derives from a woman aged 80 or older with acute or convalescent COVID-19. Sample: peripheral blood. The V gene is TRBV12-3 or TRBV12-4, the J gene TRBJ1-2; D unclear. Here the CDR3 DNA reads TGTGCCAGCAGTTTAGCTTCGGGTGATGGCTACACCTTC. Translated: CASSLASGDGYTF.